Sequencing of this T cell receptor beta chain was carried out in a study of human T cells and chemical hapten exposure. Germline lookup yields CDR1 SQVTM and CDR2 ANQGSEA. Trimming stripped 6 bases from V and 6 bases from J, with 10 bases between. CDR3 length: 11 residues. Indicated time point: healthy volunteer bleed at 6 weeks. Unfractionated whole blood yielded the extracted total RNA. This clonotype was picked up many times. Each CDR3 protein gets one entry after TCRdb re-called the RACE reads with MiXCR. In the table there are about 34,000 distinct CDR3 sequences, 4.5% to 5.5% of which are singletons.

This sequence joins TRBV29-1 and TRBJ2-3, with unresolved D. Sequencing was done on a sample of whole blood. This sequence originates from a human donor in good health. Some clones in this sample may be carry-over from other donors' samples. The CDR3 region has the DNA TGCAGCGTCGCCCACAGCGATACGCAGTATTTT. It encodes CSVAHSDTQYF.